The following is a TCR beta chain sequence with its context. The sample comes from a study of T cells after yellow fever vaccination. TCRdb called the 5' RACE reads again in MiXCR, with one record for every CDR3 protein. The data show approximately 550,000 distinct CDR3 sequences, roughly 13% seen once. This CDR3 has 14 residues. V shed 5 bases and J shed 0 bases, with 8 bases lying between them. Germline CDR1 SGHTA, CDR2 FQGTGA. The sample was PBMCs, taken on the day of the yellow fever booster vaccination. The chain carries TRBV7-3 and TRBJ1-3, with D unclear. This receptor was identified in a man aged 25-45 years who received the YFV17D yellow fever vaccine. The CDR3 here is CASSDPGSGNTIYF. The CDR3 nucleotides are TGTGCCAGCAGCGATCCGGGCTCTGGAAACACCATATATTTT.